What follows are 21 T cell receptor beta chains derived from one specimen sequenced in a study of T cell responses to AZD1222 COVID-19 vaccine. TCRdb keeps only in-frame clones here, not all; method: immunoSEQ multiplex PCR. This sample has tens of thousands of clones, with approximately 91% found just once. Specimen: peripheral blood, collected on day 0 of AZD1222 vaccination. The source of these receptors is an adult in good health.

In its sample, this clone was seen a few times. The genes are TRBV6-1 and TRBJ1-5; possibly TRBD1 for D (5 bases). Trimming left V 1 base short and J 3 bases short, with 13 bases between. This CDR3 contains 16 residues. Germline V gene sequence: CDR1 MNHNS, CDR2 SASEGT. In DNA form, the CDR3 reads TGTGCCAGCAGTGAAGGGAAACAGGCCTACAATCAGCCCCAGCATTTT. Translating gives CASSEGKQAYNQPQHF.

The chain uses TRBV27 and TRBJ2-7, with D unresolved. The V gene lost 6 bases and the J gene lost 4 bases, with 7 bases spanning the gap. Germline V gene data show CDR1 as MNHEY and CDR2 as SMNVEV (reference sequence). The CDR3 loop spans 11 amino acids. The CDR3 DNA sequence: TGTGCCAGCAGGGGGTCGTACGAGCAGTACTTC. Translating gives CASRGSYEQYF.

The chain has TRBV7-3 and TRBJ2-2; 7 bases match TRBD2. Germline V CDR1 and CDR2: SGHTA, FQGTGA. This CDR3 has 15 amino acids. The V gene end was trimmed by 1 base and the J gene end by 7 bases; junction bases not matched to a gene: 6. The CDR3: CASSLNGRRNGELFF. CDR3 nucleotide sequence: TGTGCCAGCAGCTTAAACGGGAGGCGAAACGGGGAGCTGTTTTTT.

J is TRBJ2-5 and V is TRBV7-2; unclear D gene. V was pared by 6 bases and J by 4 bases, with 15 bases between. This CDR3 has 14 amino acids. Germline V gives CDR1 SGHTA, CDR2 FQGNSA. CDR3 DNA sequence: TGTGCCAGCAGGCCGGGTCCGCCCCCAGAGACCCAGTACTTC. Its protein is CASRPGPPPETQYF.

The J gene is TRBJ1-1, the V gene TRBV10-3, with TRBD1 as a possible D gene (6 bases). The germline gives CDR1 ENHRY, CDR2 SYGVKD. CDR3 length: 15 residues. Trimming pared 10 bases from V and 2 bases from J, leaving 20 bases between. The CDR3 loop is CATAPLGQLNTEAFF. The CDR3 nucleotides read TGTGCCACCGCCCCCCTCGGACAGCTCAACACTGAAGCTTTCTTT.

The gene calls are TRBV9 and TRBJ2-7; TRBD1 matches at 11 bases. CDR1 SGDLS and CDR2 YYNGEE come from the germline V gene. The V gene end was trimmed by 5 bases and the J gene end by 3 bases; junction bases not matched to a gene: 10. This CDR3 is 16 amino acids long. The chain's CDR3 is CASSGGQGARFYEQYF. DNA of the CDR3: TGTGCCAGCAGTGGCGGACAGGGGGCGCGGTTCTACGAGCAGTACTTC.

The CDR3 loop reads CASSPQYNEQFF. The CDR3 DNA reads as TGTGCCAGTAGTCCACAGTACAATGAGCAGTTCTTC. The chain joins TRBV19 to TRBJ2-1; no reliable D call. Germline V gene sequence: CDR1 LNHDA, CDR2 SQIVND (reference sequence). The CDR3 length is 12 residues. The germline V and J ends were trimmed by 5 bases and 4 bases, with 6 bases remaining between them.

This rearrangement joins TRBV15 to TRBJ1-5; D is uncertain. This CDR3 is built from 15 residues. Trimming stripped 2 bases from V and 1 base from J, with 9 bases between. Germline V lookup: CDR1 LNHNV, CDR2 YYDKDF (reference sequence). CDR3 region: CATSRSTGSNQPQHF. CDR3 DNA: TGTGCCACCAGCAGATCCACGGGGAGCAATCAGCCCCAGCATTTT.

CDR3 loop: CAISEGQQETQYF. The CDR3 DNA sequence: TGTGCCATCAGTGAGGGACAGCAAGAGACCCAGTACTTC. The J gene is TRBJ2-5, the V gene TRBV10-3, with a tentative D call TRBD1 (6 bases). V gave up 2 bases and J gave up 2 bases, with 6 bases separating them. The V gene's germline CDR1 is ENHRY and CDR2 SYGVKD. The length of the CDR3 is 13 residues.

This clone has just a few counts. CDR3 protein: CATSTRGSYEQYF. DNA for the CDR3: TGTGCCACCAGCACCAGGGGTTCCTACGAGCAGTACTTC. V is TRBV15 and J is TRBJ2-7, with a weak D call TRBD1 (6 bases). CDR3 length equals 13 residues. The germline gives CDR1 LNHNV, CDR2 YYDKDF (reference sequence). The ends were cut back, 4 bases at V and 1 base at J, with 8 bases in the middle.

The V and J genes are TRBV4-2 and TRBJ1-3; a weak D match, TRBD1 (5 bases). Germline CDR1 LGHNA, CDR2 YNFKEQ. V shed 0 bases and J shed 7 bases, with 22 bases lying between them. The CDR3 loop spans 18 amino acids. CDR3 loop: CASSQDAPAGNVRNTIYF. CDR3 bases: TGTGCCAGCAGCCAAGATGCCCCGGCAGGGAATGTTAGGAACACCATATATTTT.

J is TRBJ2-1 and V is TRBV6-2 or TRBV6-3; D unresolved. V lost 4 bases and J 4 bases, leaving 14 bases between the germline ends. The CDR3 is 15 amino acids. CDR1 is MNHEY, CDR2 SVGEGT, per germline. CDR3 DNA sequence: TGTGCCAGCAGTTTCCGGACCCAGAGATACAATGAGCAGTTCTTC. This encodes CASSFRTQRYNEQFF.

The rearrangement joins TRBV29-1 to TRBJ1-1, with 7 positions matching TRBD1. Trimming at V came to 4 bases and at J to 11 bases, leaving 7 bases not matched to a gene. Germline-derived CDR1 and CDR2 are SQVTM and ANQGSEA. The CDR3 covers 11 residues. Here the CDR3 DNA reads TGCAGCGTTGTGCAGGGGGTAAGCGCTTTCTTT. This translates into CSVVQGVSAFF.

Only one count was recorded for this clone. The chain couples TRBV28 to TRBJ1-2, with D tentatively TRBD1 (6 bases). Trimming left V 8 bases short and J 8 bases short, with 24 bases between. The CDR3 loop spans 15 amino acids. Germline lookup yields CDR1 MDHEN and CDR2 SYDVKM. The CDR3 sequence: CASGPGTGNRGGYTF. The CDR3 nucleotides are TGTGCCAGCGGTCCCGGGACGGGAAATAGGGGGGGCTACACCTTC.

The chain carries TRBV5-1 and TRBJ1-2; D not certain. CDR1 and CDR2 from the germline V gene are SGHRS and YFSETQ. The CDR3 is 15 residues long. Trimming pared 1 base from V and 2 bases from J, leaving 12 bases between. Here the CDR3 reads CASSLLEGLNYGYTF. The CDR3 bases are TGCGCCAGCAGCTTGTTAGAGGGTTTGAACTATGGCTACACCTTC.

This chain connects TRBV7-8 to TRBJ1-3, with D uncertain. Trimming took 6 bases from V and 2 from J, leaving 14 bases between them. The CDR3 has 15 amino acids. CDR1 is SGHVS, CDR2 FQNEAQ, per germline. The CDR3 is CASRRGRTAGNTIYF. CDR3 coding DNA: TGTGCCAGCAGAAGAGGTCGGACGGCTGGAAACACCATATATTTT.

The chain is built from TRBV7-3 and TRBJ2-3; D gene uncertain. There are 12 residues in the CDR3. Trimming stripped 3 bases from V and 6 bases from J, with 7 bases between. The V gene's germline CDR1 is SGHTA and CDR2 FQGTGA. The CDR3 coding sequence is TGTGCCAGCAGCTTGCTCGCTGATACGCAGTATTTT. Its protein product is CASSLLADTQYF.

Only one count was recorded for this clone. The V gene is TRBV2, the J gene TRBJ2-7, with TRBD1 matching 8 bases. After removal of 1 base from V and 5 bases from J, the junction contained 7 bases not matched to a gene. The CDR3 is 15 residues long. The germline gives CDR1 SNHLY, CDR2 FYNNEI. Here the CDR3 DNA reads TGTGCCAGCAGTGAAGAAAGGACAGGGTCGCACGAGCAGTACTTC. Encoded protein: CASSEERTGSHEQYF.

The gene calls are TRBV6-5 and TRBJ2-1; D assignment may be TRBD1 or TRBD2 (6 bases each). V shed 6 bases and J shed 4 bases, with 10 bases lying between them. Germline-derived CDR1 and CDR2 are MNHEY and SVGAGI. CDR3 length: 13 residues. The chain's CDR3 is CASSQGRYNEQFF. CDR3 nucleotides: TGTGCCAGCAGCCAGGGGAGGTACAATGAGCAGTTCTTC.

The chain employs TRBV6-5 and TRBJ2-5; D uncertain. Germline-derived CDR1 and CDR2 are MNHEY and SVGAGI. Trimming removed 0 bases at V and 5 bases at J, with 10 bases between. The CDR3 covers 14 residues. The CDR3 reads CASSYSSSRETQYF. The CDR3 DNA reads TGTGCCAGCAGTTACTCGTCCTCACGGGAGACCCAGTACTTC.

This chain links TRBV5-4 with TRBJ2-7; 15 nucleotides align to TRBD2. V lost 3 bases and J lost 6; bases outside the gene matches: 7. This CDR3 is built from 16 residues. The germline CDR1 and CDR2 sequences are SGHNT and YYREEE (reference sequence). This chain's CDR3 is CASSSGTSGRRAEQYF. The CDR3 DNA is TGTGCCAGCAGCTCCGGGACTAGCGGGAGGCGGGCCGAGCAGTACTTC.